The present T cell receptor beta chain was sequenced within a study of neurological immune-mediated disorders. TCRdb processed the 5' RACE reads anew with MiXCR; each CDR3 protein has one entry. The table records approximately 41,000 distinct CDR3 sequences, about 14% of them present only once. This clonotype was seen repeatedly, ten times or more. The germline V gene has CDR1 DFQATT and CDR2 SNEGSKA (reference sequence). The CDR3 sequence is 14 residues long. Unmatched junction bases numbered 8, after V lost 6 bases and J lost 4 bases. The chain carries TRBV20-1 and TRBJ2-3; the match to TRBD1 covers 9 bases. This clonotype originated in a woman aged 60-70 years with HTLV-1-associated myelopathy (HAM/TSP). Input material: CD4+ T cells from blood. The CDR3 here is CSAATGGFADTQYF. The CDR3, as DNA: TGCAGTGCCGCGACAGGGGGATTTGCAGATACGCAGTATTTT.